This T cell receptor (beta chain) originates from a study of cytomegalovirus exposure and HLA in healthy donors. Study-level results: The authors confirmed in vitro that three CMV-associated chains were specific for CMV antigens. Among the sequence variants, a highly shared cluster was likely an artifact of sequencing. Cytomegalovirus-associated TCR beta chains were listed, numbering over 150.

This clone has only a few counts. What it binds is unknown. CDR1 is ENHRY, CDR2 SYGVKD, per germline. This CDR3 spans 14 amino acids. V lost 4 bases and J 5 bases, leaving 12 bases between the germline ends. The PCR had 60 Vbeta and 13 Jbeta primers. Profiled with immunoSEQ multiplex PCR; TCRdb holds only in-frame clones, not every one. The sample records 110,000 or so clones, roughly 15% being singletons. The TCR was taken from a female donor in good health and CMV-seronegative. V gene TRBV10-3 combines with J gene TRBJ1-3; unclear D gene. The specimen sequenced was PBMCs. CDR3 in DNA: TGTGCCATCAGTGGTTCTGGGGAGAGAAACACCATATATTTT. Its translation: CAISGSGERNTIYF.